This TCR beta chain was profiled in a study of radiotherapy plus CTLA-4 blockade in lung cancer. General observations from the study: Blood saw expansion of tumor-derived TCR clones after radiotherapy plus ipilimumab.

Libraries were prepared by immunoSEQ multiplex PCR; TCRdb keeps only in-frame clonotypes and omits some of them. Here the sample spans more than 75,000 clones, about four fifths being singletons. With regard to this clone: Antigen unknown.

Trimming took 1 base from V and 3 from J, leaving 13 bases between them. The CDR3 extends over 15 amino acids. Per the germline V gene, CDR1 is SGHAT and CDR2 is FQNNGV. V usage is TRBV11-2 and J usage is TRBJ2-7; D gene uncertain. The receptor was derived from a human donor with non-small cell lung cancer that progressed on radiotherapy plus ipilimumab. The material sequenced was peripheral blood, taken from a patient treated with radiotherapy plus ipilimumab. CDR3 protein: CASSLVPKSSYEQYF. DNA of the CDR3: TGTGCCAGCAGCTTAGTACCCAAATCGAGCTACGAGCAGTACTTC.